The sequence of this T cell receptor beta chain was determined in a study of OX40 agonist ivuxolimab in advanced cancers. Generated by immunoSEQ multiplex PCR, the TCRdb table keeps only in-frame clones and is missing some. The sample holds tens of thousands of clones, about 80% seen once. Germline CDR1 reads SGHRS; CDR2 reads YFSETQ. This CDR3 has 14 residues. Material: CD4+ or CD8+ T cells sorted from blood, obtained in a trial of the OX40 agonist ivuxolimab. The sequence came from an adult with an advanced solid tumor such as melanoma, head and neck, liver or kidney cancer. V and J are TRBV5-1 and TRBJ2-5; the D is unclear. The last part of the DNA fits TRBJ2-7 better; the J call may be wrong. The CDR3 sequence is CASSPTSGSYEQYF. The CDR3 DNA reads as TGCGCCAGCAGCCCGACCTCTGGCTCCTACGAGCAGTACTTC.